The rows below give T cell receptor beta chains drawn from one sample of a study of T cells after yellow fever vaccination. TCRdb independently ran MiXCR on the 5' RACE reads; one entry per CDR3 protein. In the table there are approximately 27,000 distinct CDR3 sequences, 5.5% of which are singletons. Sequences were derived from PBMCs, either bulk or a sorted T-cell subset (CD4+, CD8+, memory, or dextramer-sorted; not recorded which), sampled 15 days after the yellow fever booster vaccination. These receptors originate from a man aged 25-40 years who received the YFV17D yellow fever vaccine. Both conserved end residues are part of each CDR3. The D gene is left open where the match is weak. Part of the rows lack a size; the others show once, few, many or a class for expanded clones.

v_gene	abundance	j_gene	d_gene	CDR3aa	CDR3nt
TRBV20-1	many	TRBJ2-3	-	CSASHEGGTDTQYF	TGCAGTGCCAGTCACGAGGGGGGCACAGATACGCAGTATTTT
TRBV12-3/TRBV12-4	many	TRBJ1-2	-	CASRGTTYGYTF	TGTGCCAGCAGAGGAACTACATATGGCTACACCTTC
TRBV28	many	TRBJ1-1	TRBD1	CASSLTGEYTEAFF	TGTGCCAGCAGTTTAACAGGGGAATACACTGAAGCTTTCTTT
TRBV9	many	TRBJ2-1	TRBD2	CASSVDLTSGSSNEQFF	TGTGCCAGCAGCGTAGACCTTACTAGCGGGAGCTCAAATGAGCAGTTCTTC
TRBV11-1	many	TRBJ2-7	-	CASSSVSYEQYF	TGTGCCAGCAGCTCAGTAAGCTACGAGCAGTACTTC
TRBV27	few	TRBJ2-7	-	CASSLSGAFLGQYF	TGTGCCAGCAGTTTGTCGGGGGCGTTCTTAGGGCAGTACTTC
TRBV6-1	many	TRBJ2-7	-	CASSPPTGREQYF	TGTGCCAGCAGTCCCCCCACAGGGCGCGAGCAGTACTTC
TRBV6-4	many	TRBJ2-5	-	CASSPSEGGAETQYF	TGTGCCAGCAGCCCCTCAGAGGGAGGAGCCGAGACCCAGTACTTC
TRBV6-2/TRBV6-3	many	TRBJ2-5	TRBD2	CASSTGLAGETQYF	TGTGCCAGCAGTACGGGACTAGCGGGAGAGACCCAGTACTTC
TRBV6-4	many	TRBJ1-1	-	CASSDSGAFF	TGTGCCAGCAGTGACTCCGGTGCTTTCTTT
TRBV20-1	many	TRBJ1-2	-	CSASPGSLRGYGYTF	TGCAGTGCTTCGCCTGGGTCCCTACGAGGCTATGGCTACACCTTC
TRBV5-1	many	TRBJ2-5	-	CASSPRTEGTQYF	TGCGCCAGCAGCCCCCGGACAGAAGGGACCCAGTACTTC
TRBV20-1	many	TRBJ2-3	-	CSAVGAGSTDTQYF	TGCAGTGCCGTAGGAGCAGGGAGCACAGATACGCAGTATTTT
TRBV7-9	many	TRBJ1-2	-	CASSLDPTPYLSYTF	TGTGCCAGCAGCTTAGATCCTACCCCCTATTTGAGCTACACCTTC
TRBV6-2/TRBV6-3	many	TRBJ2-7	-	CATSTEISSYEQYF	TGTGCCACTTCGACGGAAATAAGCTCCTACGAGCAGTACTTC
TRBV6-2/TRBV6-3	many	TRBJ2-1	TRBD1	CASKIRDRVLNEQFF	TGTGCCAGCAAAATTCGGGACAGGGTTTTGAATGAGCAGTTCTTC
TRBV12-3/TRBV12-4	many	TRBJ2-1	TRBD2	CASTLSGSQFEQFF	TGTGCCAGCACCCTTAGCGGGAGTCAGTTTGAGCAGTTCTTC
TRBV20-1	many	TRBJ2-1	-	CSALTGPREFF	TGCAGTGCGCTTACAGGGCCAAGGGAGTTCTTC
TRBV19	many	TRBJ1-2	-	CASNLAGLDGYTF	TGTGCCAGTAACTTGGCAGGGCTTGACGGCTACACCTTC
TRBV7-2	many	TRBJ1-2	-	CASSLAQVVGLDGWTF	TGTGCCAGCAGCTTAGCGCAGGTGGTGGGTTTGGATGGGTGGACCTTC
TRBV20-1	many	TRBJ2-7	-	CSATGKDEQYF	TGCAGTGCTACCGGGAAGGACGAGCAGTACTTC
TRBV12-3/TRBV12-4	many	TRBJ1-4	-	CASSRYNEKLFF	TGTGCCAGCAGTCGATATAATGAAAAACTGTTTTTT
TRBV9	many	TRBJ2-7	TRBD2	CASSVAASGTYEQYF	TGTGCCAGCAGCGTAGCAGCTAGCGGAACCTACGAGCAGTACTTC
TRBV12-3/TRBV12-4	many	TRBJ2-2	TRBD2	CASRATAGTSGRTGELFF	TGTGCCAGCAGGGCTACGGCCGGGACTAGCGGTAGGACCGGGGAGCTGTTTTTT
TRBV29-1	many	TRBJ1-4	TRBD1	CSVAGTGLKKLFF	TGCAGCGTGGCCGGGACAGGATTAAAAAAACTGTTTTTT
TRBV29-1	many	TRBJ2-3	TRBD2	CSVGGAPTSGGTDTQYF	TGCAGCGTTGGGGGAGCCCCTACTAGCGGGGGCACAGATACGCAGTATTTT
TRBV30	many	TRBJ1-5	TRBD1	CAWSEGQPLFSQPQHF	TGTGCCTGGAGCGAGGGACAGCCGCTATTCTCCCAGCCCCAGCATTTT
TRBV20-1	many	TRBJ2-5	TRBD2	CSARDQAGVAETQYF	TGCAGTGCTAGAGATCAGGCGGGAGTGGCTGAGACCCAGTACTTC
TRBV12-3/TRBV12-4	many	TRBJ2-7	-	CASSFQQSYEQYF	TGTGCCAGCAGTTTTCAGCAGTCCTACGAGCAGTACTTC
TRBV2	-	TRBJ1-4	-	CARRDTDEKLFF	TGTGCCAGACGGGATACAGATGAAAAACTGTTTTTT
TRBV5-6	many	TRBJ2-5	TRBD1	CASSLGTGAETQYF	TGTGCCAGCAGCTTAGGGACAGGGGCCGAGACCCAGTACTTC
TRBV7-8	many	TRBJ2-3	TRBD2	CASSLGGLVGDTQYF	TGTGCCAGCAGCTTAGGCGGACTAGTTGGGGATACGCAGTATTTT
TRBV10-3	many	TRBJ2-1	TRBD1	CAISEPGQGFYNEQFF	TGTGCCATCAGTGAGCCGGGACAGGGGTTCTACAATGAGCAGTTCTTC
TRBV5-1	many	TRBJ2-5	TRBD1	CASSLGQGVETQYF	TGCGCCAGCAGTCTCGGACAGGGTGTGGAGACCCAGTACTTC
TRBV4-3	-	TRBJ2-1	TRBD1	CASSHGTGVGEQFF	TGCGCCAGCAGCCACGGGACAGGGGTGGGTGAGCAGTTCTTC